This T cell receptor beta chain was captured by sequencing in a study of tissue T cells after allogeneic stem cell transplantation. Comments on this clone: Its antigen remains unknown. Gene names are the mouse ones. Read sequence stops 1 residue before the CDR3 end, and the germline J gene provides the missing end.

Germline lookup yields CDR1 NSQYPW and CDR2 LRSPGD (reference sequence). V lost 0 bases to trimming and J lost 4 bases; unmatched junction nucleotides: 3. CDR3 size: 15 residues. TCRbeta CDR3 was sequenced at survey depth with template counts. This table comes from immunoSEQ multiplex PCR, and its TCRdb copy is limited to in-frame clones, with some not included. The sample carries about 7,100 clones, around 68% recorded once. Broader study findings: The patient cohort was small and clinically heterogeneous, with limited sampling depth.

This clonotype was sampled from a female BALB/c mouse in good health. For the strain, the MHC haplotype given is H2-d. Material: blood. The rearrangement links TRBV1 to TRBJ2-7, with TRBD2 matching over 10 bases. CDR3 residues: CTCSADGTGEYEQYF. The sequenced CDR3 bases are TGCACCTGCAGTGCAGATGGGACTGGGGAATATGAACAGTAC.